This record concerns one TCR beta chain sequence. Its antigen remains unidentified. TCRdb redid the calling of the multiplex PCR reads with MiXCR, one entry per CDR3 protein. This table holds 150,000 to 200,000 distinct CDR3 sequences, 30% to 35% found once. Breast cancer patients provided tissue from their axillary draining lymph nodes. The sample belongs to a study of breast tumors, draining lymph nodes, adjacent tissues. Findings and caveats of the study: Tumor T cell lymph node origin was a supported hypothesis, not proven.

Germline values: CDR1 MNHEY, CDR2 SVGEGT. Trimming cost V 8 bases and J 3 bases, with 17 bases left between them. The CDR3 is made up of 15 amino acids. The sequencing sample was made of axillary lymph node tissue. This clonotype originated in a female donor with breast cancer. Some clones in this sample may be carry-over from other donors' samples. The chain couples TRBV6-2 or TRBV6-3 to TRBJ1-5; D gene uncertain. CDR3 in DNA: TGTGCCAGCGCGCTGCCGGCCGATCCCAATCAGCCCCAGCATTTT. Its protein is CASALPADPNQPQHF.